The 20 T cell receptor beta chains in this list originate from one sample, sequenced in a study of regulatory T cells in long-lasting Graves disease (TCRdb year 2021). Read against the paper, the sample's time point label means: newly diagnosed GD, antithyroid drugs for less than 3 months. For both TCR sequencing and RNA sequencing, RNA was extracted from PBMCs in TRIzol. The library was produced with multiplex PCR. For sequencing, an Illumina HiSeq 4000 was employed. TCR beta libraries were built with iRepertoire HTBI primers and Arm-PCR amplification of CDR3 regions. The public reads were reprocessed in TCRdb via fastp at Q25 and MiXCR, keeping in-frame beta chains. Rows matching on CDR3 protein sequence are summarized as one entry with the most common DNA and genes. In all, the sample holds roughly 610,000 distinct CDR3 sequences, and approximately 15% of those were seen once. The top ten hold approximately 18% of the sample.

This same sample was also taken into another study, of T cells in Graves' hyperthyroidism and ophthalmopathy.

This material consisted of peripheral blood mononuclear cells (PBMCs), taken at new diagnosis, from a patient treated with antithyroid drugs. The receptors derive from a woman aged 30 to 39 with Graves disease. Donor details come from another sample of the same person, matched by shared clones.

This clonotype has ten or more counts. The CDR3 here is CASSEAPTAGGEAFF. The CDR3 coding sequence is TGTGCCAGCAGTGAAGCTCCGACAGCTGGTGGCGAAGCTTTCTTT. The chain recombines TRBV6-1 with TRBJ1-1; possibly TRBD1 for D (5 bases). Germline V CDR1 and CDR2: MNHNS, SASEGT. V was cut by 0 bases and J by 8 bases, with 16 bases left in between. The CDR3 contains 15 residues.

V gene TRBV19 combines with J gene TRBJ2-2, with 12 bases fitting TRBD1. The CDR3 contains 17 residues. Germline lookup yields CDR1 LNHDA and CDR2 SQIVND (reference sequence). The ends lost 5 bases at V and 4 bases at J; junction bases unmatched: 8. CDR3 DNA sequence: TGTGCCAGTAGTCCCCGGGACAGGGGGCTTCGCACCGGGGAGCTGTTTTTT. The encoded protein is CASSPRDRGLRTGELFF. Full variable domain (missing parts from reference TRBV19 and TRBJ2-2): DGGITQSPKYLFRKEGQNVTLSCEQNLNHDAMYWYRQDPGQGLRLIYYSQIVNDFQKGDIAEGYSVSREKKESFPLTVTSAQKNPTAFYLCASSPRDRGLRTGELFFGEGSRLTVL.

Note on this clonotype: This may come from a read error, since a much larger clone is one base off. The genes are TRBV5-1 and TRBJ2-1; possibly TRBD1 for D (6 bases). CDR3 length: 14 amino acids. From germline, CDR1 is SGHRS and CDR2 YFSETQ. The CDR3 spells CASSPGHPPNGQFF. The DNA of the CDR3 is TGCGCCAGCAGCCCGGGACATCCACCCAATGGGCAGTTCTTC. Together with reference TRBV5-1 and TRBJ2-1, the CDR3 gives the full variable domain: KAGVTQTPRYLIKTRGQQVTLSCSPISGHRSVSWYQQTPGQGLQFLFEYFSETQRNKGNFPGRFSGRQFSNSRSEMNVSTLELGDSALYLCASSPGHPPNGQFFGPGTRLTVL.

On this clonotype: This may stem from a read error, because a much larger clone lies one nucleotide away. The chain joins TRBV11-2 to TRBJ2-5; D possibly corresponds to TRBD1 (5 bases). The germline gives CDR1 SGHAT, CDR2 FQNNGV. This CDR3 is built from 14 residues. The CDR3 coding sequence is TGTGTCAGCAGCCCGACAGCTATTCAAGAGACCCAGTACTTC. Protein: CVSSPTAIQETQYF.

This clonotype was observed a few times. The CDR3, as DNA: TGTGCCAGCAGCCGCGGTTATGATTCGGCCCAGCATTTT. Residues: CASSRGYDSAQHF. The V call is TRBV7-9, the J call TRBJ1-5; D ambiguous. Looked up from germline, CDR1 is SEHNR and CDR2 is FQNEAQ (reference sequence). V lost 5 bases to trimming and J lost 11 bases, with 16 bases between them. This CDR3 region has 13 residues. The full variable domain, completed using reference TRBV7-9 and TRBJ1-5, is DTGVSQNPRHKITKRGQNVTFRCDPISEHNRLYWYRQTLGQGPEFLTYFQNEAQLEKSRLLSDRFSAERPKGSFSTLEIQRTEQGDSAMYLCASSRGYDSAQHFGDGTRLSIL.

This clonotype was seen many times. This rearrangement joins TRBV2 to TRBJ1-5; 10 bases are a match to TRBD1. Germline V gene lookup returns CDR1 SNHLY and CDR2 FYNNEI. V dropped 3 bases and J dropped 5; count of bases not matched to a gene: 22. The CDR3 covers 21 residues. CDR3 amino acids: CASSEPDRDRGGDLGDQPQHF. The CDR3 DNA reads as TGTGCCAGCAGTGAGCCTGACCGGGACAGGGGAGGGGATCTAGGCGATCAGCCCCAGCATTTT.

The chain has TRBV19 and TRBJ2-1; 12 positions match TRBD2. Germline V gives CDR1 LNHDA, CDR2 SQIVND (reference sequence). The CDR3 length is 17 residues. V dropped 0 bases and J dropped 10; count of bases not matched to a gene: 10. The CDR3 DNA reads TGTGCCAGTAGTATAGATTTGCCTACTAGCGGGAGGAAAGAGCAGTTCTTC. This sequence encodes CASSIDLPTSGRKEQFF.

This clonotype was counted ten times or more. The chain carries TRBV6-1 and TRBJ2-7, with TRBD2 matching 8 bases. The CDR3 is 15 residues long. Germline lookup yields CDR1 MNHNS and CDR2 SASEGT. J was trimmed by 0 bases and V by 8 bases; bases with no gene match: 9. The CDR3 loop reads CASGTSGRSSYEQYF. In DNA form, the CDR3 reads TGTGCCAGCGGCACTAGCGGTAGGAGCTCCTACGAGCAGTACTTC.

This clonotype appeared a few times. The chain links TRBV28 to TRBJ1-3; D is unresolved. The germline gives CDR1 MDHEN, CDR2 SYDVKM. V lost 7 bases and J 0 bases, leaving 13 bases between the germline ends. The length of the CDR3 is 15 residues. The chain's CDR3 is CASTRTANSGNTIYF. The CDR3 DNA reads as TGTGCCAGCACCAGGACGGCGAACTCTGGAAACACCATATATTTT.

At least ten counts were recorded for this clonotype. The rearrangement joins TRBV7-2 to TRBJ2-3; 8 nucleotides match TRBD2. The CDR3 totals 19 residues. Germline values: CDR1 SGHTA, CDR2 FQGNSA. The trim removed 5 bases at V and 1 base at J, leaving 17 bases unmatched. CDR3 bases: TGTGCCAGCAGCGGCCTTGCGGGAGGTTCGTCTATCGGCACAGATACGCAGTATTTT. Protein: CASSGLAGGSSIGTDTQYF.

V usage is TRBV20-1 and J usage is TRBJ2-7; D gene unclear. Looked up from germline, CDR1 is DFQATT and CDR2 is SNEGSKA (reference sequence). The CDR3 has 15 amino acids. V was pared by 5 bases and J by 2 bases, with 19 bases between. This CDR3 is CSAYIATEPAYEQYF. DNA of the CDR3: TGCAGTGCTTATATAGCCACCGAACCCGCCTACGAGCAGTACTTC.

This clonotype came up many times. The CDR3 protein is CSALPAPPYEQYF. CDR3 DNA sequence: TGCAGCGCCCTTCCAGCCCCACCCTACGAGCAGTACTTC. The chain uses TRBV29-1 and TRBJ2-7; no clear D. The CDR3 length is 13 residues. The V gene lost 7 bases and the J gene lost 2 bases, with 15 bases spanning the gap. From germline, CDR1 is SQVTM and CDR2 ANQGSEA.

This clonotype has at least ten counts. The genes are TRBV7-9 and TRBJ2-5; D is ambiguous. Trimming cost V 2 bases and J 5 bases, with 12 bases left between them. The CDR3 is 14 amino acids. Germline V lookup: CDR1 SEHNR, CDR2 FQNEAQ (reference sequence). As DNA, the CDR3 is TGTGCCAGCAGCTTAAAGCCCACTGGGGAGACCCAGTACTTC. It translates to CASSLKPTGETQYF.

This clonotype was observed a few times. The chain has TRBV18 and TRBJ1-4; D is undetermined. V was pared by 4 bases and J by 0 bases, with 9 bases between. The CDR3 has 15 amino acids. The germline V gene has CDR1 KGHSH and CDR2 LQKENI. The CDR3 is CASSHAAPTNEKLFF. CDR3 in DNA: TGTGCCAGCTCACACGCAGCACCAACTAATGAAAAACTGTTTTTT.

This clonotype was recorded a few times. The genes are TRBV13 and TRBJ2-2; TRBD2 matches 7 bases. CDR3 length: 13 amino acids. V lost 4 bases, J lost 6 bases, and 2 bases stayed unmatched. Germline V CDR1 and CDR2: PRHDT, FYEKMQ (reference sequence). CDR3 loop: CASSSGRAGELFF. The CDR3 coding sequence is TGTGCCAGCAGCTCGGGGAGGGCCGGGGAGCTGTTTTTT.

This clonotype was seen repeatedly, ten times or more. In DNA form, the CDR3 reads TGTGCCAGCAGTCAAACAGAGTTGACCTACAATGAGCAGTTCTTC. As protein: CASSQTELTYNEQFF. V gene TRBV27 combines with J gene TRBJ2-1; D gene ambiguous. The CDR3 totals 15 residues. CDR1 MNHEY and CDR2 SMNVEV come from the germline V gene (reference sequence). V gave up 5 bases and J gave up 2 bases, with 13 bases separating them.

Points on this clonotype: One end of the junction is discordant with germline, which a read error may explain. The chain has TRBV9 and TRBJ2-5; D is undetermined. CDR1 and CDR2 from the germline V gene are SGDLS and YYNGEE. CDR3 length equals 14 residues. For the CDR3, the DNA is TGTGCCAGCAGCCCCAAGGCCTTTGGAGAGGCCCAGTACTTC. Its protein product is CASSPKAFGEAQYF.

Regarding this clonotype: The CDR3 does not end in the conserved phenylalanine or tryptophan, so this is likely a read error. The CDR3 sequence: CASSSDTYNEQFS. DNA of the CDR3: TGTGCCAGCAGCTCCGACACGTACAATGAGCAGTTCTCC. J is TRBJ2-1 and V is TRBV7-6; no clear D gene. Trimming removed 4 bases at V and 4 bases at J, with 8 bases between. This CDR3 has 13 amino acids. In germline, CDR1 is SGHVS, CDR2 FNYEAQ.

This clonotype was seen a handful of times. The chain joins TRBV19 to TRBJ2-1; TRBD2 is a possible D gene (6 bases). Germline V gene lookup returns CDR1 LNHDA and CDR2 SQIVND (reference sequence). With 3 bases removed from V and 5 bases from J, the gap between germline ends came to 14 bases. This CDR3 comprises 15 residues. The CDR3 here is CASSIFWTTDNEQFF. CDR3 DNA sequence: TGTGCCAGTAGTATTTTCTGGACTACAGACAATGAGCAGTTCTTC.

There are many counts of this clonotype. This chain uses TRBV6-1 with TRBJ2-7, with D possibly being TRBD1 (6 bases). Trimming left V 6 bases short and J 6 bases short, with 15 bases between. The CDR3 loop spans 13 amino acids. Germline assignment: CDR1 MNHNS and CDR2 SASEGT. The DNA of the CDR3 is TGTGCCAGCAGGCCCGTCTGGGGGCCCGAGCAGTACTTC. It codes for CASRPVWGPEQYF.